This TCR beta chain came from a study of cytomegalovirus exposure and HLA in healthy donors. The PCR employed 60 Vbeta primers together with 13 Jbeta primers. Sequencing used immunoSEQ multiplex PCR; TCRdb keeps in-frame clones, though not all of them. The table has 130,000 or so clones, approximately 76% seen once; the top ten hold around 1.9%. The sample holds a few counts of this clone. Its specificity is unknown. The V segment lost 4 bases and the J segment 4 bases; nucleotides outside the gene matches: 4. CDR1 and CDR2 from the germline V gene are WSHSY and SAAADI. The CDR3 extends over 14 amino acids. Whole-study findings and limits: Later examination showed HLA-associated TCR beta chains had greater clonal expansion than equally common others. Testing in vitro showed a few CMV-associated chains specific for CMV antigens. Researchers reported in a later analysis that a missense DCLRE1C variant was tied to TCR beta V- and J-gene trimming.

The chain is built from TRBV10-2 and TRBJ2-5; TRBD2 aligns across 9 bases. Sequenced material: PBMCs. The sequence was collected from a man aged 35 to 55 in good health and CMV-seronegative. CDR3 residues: CASSVQAGGETQYF. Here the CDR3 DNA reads TGCGCCAGCAGTGTTCAAGCGGGAGGAGAGACCCAGTACTTC.